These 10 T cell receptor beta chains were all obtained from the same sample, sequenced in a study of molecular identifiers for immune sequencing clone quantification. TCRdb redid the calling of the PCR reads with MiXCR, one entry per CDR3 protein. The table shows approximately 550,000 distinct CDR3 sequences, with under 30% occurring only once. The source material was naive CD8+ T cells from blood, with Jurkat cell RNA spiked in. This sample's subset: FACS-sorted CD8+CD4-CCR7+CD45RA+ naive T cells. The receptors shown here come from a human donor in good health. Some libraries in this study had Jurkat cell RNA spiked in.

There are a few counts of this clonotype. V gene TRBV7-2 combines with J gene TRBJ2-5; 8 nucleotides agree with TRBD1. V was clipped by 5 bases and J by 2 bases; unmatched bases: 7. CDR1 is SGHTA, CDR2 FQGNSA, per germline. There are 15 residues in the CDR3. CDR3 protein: CASSVDRGGQETQYF. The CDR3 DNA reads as TGTGCCAGCAGCGTCGACAGGGGAGGACAAGAGACCCAGTACTTC.

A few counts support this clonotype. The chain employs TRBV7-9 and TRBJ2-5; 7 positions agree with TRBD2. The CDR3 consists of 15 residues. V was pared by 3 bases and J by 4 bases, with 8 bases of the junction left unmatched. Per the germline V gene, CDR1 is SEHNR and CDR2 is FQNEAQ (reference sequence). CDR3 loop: CASSFGLVSGETQYF. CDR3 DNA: TGTGCCAGCAGCTTCGGACTAGTCTCAGGAGAGACCCAGTACTTC.

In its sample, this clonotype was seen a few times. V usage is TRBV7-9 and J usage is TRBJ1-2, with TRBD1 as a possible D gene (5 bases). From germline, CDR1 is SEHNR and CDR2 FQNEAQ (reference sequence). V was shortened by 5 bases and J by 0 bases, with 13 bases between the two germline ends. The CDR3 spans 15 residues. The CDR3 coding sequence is TGTGCCAGCAGCCCCGGGACTGCTTCTAACTATGGCTACACCTTC. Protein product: CASSPGTASNYGYTF.

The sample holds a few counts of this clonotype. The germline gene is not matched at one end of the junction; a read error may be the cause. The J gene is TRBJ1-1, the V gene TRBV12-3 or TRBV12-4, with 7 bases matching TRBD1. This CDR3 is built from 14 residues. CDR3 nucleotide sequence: TGTGCCAGCAGATTAGACGGGACAGTCACTGAAGCTTTCTTT. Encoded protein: CASRLDGTVTEAFF.

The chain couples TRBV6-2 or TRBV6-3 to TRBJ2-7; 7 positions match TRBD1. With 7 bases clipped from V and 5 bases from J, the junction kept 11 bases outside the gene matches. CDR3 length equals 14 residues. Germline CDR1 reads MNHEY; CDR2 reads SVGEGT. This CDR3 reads CASTVRDRPNEQYF. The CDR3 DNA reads TGTGCCAGCACCGTCCGGGACAGACCCAACGAGCAGTACTTC.

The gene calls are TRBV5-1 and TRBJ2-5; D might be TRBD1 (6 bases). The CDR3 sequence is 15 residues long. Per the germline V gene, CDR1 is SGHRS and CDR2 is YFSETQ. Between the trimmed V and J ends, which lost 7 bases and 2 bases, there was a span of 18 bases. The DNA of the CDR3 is TGCGCCAGCTCCCAATCAGGGGCGGTACAAGAGACCCAGTACTTC. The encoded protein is CASSQSGAVQETQYF. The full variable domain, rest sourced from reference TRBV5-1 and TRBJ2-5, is KAGVTQTPRYLIKTRGQQVTLSCSPISGHRSVSWYQQTPGQGLQFLFEYFSETQRNKGNFPGRFSGRQFSNSRSEMNVSTLELGDSALYLCASSQSGAVQETQYFGPGTRLLVL.

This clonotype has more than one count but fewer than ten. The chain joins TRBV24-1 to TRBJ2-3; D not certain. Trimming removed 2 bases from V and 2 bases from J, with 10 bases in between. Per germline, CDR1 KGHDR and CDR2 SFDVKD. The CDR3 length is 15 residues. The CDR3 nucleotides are TGTGCCACCAGTGATTCCGACTCCAACACAGATACGCAGTATTTT. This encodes CATSDSDSNTDTQYF.

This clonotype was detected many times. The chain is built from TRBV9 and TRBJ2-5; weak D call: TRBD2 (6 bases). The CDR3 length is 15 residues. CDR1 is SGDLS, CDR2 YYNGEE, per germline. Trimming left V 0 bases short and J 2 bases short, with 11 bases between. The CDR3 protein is CASSVAGGNQETQYF. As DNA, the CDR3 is TGTGCCAGCAGCGTAGCGGGCGGGAATCAAGAGACCCAGTACTTC.

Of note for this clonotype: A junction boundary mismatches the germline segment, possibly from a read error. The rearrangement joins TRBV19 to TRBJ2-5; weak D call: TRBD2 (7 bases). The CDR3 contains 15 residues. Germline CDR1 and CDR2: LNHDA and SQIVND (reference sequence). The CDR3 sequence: CASRALDGGPAPPSF. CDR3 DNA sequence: TGTGCCAGTCGTGCGCTGGACGGGGGGCCGGCGCCCCCGTCCTTC.

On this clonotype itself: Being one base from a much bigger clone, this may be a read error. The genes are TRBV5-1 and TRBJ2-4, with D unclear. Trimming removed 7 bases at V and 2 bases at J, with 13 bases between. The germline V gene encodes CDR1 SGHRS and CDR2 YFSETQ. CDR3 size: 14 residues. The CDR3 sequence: CASRSTDPKNIQYF. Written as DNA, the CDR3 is TGCGCCAGCCGCTCAACGGACCCCAAAAACATTCAGTACTTC. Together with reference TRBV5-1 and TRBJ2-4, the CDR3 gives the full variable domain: KAGVTQTPRYLIKTRGQQVTLSCSPISGHRSVSWYQQTPGQGLQFLFEYFSETQRNKGNFPGRFSGRQFSNSRSEMNVSTLELGDSALYLCASRSTDPKNIQYFGAGTRLSVL.